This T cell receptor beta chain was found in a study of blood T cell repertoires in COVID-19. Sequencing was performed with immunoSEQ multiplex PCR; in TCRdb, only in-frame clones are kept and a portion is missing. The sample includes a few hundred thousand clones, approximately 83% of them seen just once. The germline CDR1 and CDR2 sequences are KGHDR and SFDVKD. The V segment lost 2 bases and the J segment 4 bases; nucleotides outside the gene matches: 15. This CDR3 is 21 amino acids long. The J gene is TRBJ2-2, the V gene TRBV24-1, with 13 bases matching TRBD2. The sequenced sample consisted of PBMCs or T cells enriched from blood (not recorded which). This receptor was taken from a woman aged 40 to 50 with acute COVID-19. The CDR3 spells CATSDYKLGLAGVYSTGELFF. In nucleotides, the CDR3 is TGTGCCACCAGTGATTATAAACTCGGACTAGCGGGAGTTTATAGCACCGGGGAGCTGTTTTTT.